Following are 15 T cell receptor beta chains from one sample sequenced in a study of shared clonotypes between healthy human individuals. The protocol was immunoSEQ multiplex PCR, while the TCRdb copy is restricted to in-frame clones and leaves out a portion. The table has roughly 1 million clones, around 74% seen once. Specimen: memory CD4+ T cells sorted from blood. The subset: CD45RA-negative fraction. These receptors originate from a man between 18 and 29 years old in good health.

J is TRBJ2-1 and V is TRBV9; 8 positions match TRBD2. Germline values: CDR1 SGDLS, CDR2 YYNGEE. The V gene end was trimmed by 3 bases and the J gene end by 13 bases; junction bases not matched to a gene: 12. The CDR3 is 14 amino acids. The CDR3 DNA is TGTGCCAGCAGCGATGAAAGGGTAGCGGGACCACAGTTCTTC. Translation: CASSDERVAGPQFF.

CDR3 DNA sequence: TGTGCCAGCACCCCGGGACAGGGAAAGTACGAGCAGTACTTC. Translated: CASTPGQGKYEQYF. V and J are TRBV2 and TRBJ2-7; 9 bases line up with TRBD1. The germline V gene has CDR1 SNHLY and CDR2 FYNNEI. The V segment lost 7 bases and the J segment 4 bases; nucleotides outside the gene matches: 8. CDR3 length: 14 amino acids.

The rearrangement uses TRBV7-2 and TRBJ2-3; possible D gene TRBD2, 5 bases. In germline, CDR1 is SGHTA, CDR2 FQGNSA. CDR3 length: 13 amino acids. V lost 5 bases and J lost 6, with 12 bases in between. The CDR3: CASSIGIRDTQYF. CDR3 sequence (DNA): TGTGCCAGCAGCATCGGGATTAGGGATACGCAGTATTTT.

V gene TRBV5-1 combines with J gene TRBJ2-7; TRBD1 aligns across 7 bases. The V gene's germline CDR1 is SGHRS and CDR2 YFSETQ. The CDR3 loop spans 14 amino acids. Germline trimming cut 5 bases from V and 5 bases from J; bases unmatched to any gene: 10. The CDR3 sequence: CASRRQGESHEQYF. The CDR3, as DNA: TGCGCCAGCAGAAGACAGGGAGAAAGTCACGAGCAGTACTTC.

This chain links TRBV5-1 with TRBJ2-2, with D perhaps matching TRBD1 or TRBD2 (5 bases each). V lost 0 bases to trimming and J lost 3 bases, with 6 bases between them. Per germline, CDR1 SGHRS and CDR2 YFSETQ. The CDR3 extends over 14 amino acids. The CDR3 DNA is TGCGCCAGCAGCTTGGGAGGGGACACCGGGGAGCTGTTTTTT. This sequence encodes CASSLGGDTGELFF.

The chain has TRBV27 and TRBJ2-1, with D possibly being TRBD2 (5 bases). This CDR3 comprises 14 residues. V was pared by 4 bases and J by 1 base, with 8 bases between. Germline loops: CDR1 MNHEY, CDR2 SMNVEV (reference sequence). CDR3 protein: CASSSGDSYNEQFF. The CDR3, as DNA: TGTGCCAGCAGTTCCGGGGATTCCTACAATGAGCAGTTCTTC.

The rearrangement uses TRBV5-1 and TRBJ2-3; D is unresolved. Trimming took off 0 bases at V and 6 bases at J, with 23 bases between the two ends. The CDR3 is made up of 18 amino acids. Germline V gene sequence: CDR1 SGHRS, CDR2 YFSETQ. This chain's CDR3 is CASSLASYSGSPRDTQYF. The CDR3 DNA reads TGCGCCAGCAGCTTGGCCTCCTACTCAGGCTCCCCGCGTGATACGCAGTATTTT.

This chain joins TRBV6-1 and TRBJ2-3; 7 bases agree with TRBD2. The CDR3 has 15 residues. CDR1 is MNHNS and CDR2 is SASEGT in the germline V gene. The V gene end was trimmed by 10 bases and the J gene end by 1 base; junction bases not matched to a gene: 11. CDR3 in DNA: TGTGCCACCTCAAAGCGGGAACCCGGCACAGATACGCAGTATTTT. Translated: CATSKREPGTDTQYF.

This clone was counted a single time. The chain uses TRBV28 and TRBJ2-7, with 10 bases identical to TRBD1. This CDR3 region has 15 residues. Unmatched junction bases numbered 12, after V lost 7 bases and J lost 6 bases. Germline lookup yields CDR1 MDHEN and CDR2 SYDVKM. CDR3: CASTTGTGVVGEQYF. The DNA for the CDR3 is TGTGCCAGCACCACCGGGACAGGGGTTGTAGGCGAGCAGTACTTC.

In this sample, this clone turned up a few times. This sequence joins TRBV11-3 and TRBJ2-1; TRBD2 aligns across 7 bases. The CDR3 is 15 amino acids. Germline assignment: CDR1 SGHNT and CDR2 YENEEA. After removal of 5 bases from V and 6 bases from J, the junction contained 10 bases not matched to a gene. CDR3: CASSRAGSSGNEQFF. The CDR3 nucleotides are TGTGCCAGCAGCCGAGCGGGGTCTTCGGGCAATGAGCAGTTCTTC. The full variable domain, in which reference TRBV11-3 and TRBJ2-1 provide the parts outside the CDR3, is EAGVVQSPRYKIIEKKQPVAFWCNPISGHNTLYWYLQNLGQGPELLIRYENEEAVDDSQLPKDRFSAERLKGVDSTLKIQPAELGDSAVYLCASSRAGSSGNEQFFGPGTRLTVL.

There are a few counts of this clone. The chain couples TRBV25-1 to TRBJ1-1, with a tentative D call TRBD1 (6 bases). The CDR3 length is 13 residues. CDR1 is MGHDK and CDR2 is SYGVNS in the germline V gene. Deletions cut 3 bases from V and 10 bases from J, with 15 bases between. The CDR3 DNA is TGTGCCAGCAGTGACGTGGGGGGCCCTAGAGCTTTCTTT. It translates to CASSDVGGPRAFF.

Remarks on this clone: Different DNA sequences within this sample yield the same CDR3. The V and J genes are TRBV2 and TRBJ1-5; D is unclear. V dropped 5 bases and J dropped 1 base, with 12 bases sitting between them. The CDR3 contains 15 residues. CDR1 is SNHLY and CDR2 is FYNNEI in the germline V gene. CDR3 DNA sequence: TGTGCCAGCAGTTTACGGGGAGGAAGCAATCAGCCCCAGCATTTT. As protein: CASSLRGGSNQPQHF.

The CDR3 DNA reads as TGTGCCAGCAGAGCTAGCGGGTTCCAAGAGACCCAGTACTTC. Its protein product is CASRASGFQETQYF. This chain joins TRBV2 and TRBJ2-5; 8 bases are a match to TRBD2. Losses at the gene ends were 6 bases for V and 1 base for J; bases not matched to a gene: 4. The CDR3 is made up of 14 amino acids. The V gene's germline CDR1 is SNHLY and CDR2 FYNNEI.

The rearrangement links TRBV5-1 to TRBJ2-3; D is possibly TRBD1 (5 bases). CDR1 and CDR2 from the germline V gene are SGHRS and YFSETQ. The ends were cut back, 2 bases at V and 4 bases at J, with 14 bases in the middle. The CDR3 sequence is 15 residues long. CDR3 nucleotides: TGCGCCAGCAGCTTAAGACCAGGGATGGCAGATACGCAGTATTTT. Its protein is CASSLRPGMADTQYF. Variable domain in full (rest from reference TRBV5-1 and TRBJ2-3): KAGVTQTPRYLIKTRGQQVTLSCSPISGHRSVSWYQQTPGQGLQFLFEYFSETQRNKGNFPGRFSGRQFSNSRSEMNVSTLELGDSALYLCASSLRPGMADTQYFGPGTRLTVL.

The V call is TRBV7-2, the J call TRBJ1-2, with 8 bases matching TRBD1. The germline V gene encodes CDR1 SGHTA and CDR2 FQGNSA. This CDR3 region has 15 residues. V shed 7 bases and J 4 bases; nucleotides not matched to a gene: 11. CDR3 amino acids: CASNRDRGGSYGYTF. CDR3 nucleotides: TGTGCCAGCAACCGAGACAGGGGTGGGTCCTATGGCTACACCTTC.